These T cell receptor beta chains were read from a single sample in a study of shared clonotypes between healthy human individuals. Using immunoSEQ multiplex PCR, the repertoire was profiled, and TCRdb retains in-frame clones only, with some absent. Of roughly 300,000 clones detected, roughly 87% appear once; the ten largest clones hold about a sixth. Sequenced: memory CD8+ T cells sorted from blood. Receptors were obtained from a man between 18 and 35 years old in good health. Both conserved end residues are part of each CDR3. A D gene is named only where the DNA matches it firmly. Part of the rows lack a size; the others show once, few, many or a class for expanded clones.

D	J	size	V	CDR3	DNA
TRBD1	TRBJ2-7	once	TRBV6-1	CASSAPRDSPYEQYF	TGTGCCAGCAGTGCCCCTCGGGACAGTCCCTACGAGCAGTACTTC
TRBD2	TRBJ2-2	-	TRBV7-9	CASSFPLAGEYTGELFF	TGTGCCAGCAGCTTTCCCCTAGCGGGAGAATACACCGGGGAGCTGTTTTTT
-	TRBJ2-1	-	TRBV6-5	CASSWGLLDNEQFF	TGTGCCAGCAGTTGGGGACTCCTAGACAATGAGCAGTTCTTC
-	TRBJ2-7	-	TRBV19	CASSFGQSYEQYF	TGTGCCAGTAGTTTCGGACAGTCCTACGAGCAGTACTTC
TRBD2	TRBJ2-1	-	TRBV2	CASSEENSGDYEQFF	TGTGCCAGCAGTGAAGAGAATAGCGGGGATTATGAGCAGTTCTTC
-	TRBJ2-2	-	TRBV6-5	CASSYDPGVGGELFF	TGTGCCAGCAGTTACGATCCCGGGGTGGGCGGGGAGCTGTTTTTT
TRBD2	TRBJ2-7	-	TRBV2	CAMLLGGRYEQYF	TGTGCCATGCTACTAGGCGGGAGGTACGAGCAGTACTTC
TRBD2	TRBJ2-5	once	TRBV5-4	CASSLGGAGVRETQYF	TGTGCCAGCAGCTTGGGAGGAGCGGGAGTCCGCGAGACCCAGTACTTC
-	TRBJ1-1	-	TRBV11-3	CASSLGGLGTEAFF	TGTGCCAGCAGCTTAGGGGGGCTCGGCACTGAAGCTTTCTTT
TRBD1	TRBJ1-2	-	TRBV5-1	CASRTGTGDYGYTF	TGCGCCAGCAGGACCGGGACAGGGGACTATGGCTACACCTTC
-	TRBJ2-7	-	TRBV28	CASRTSQGIGAYEQYF	TGTGCCAGCAGAACCTCTCAGGGGATTGGAGCCTACGAGCAGTACTTC
-	TRBJ2-3	-	TRBV27	CASAFHGGTSTDTQYF	TGTGCCAGCGCGTTTCACGGCGGGACTAGCACAGATACGCAGTATTTT
-	TRBJ1-2	-	TRBV19	CASSIDWTSTNYGYTF	TGTGCCAGTAGTATAGATTGGACATCCACTAACTATGGCTACACCTTC
-	TRBJ1-5	-	TRBV15	CATSKYRDQPQHF	TGTGCCACCAGCAAATACCGGGATCAGCCCCAGCATTTT
-	TRBJ2-5	-	TRBV6-1	CASSEEQVQETQYF	TGTGCCAGCAGTGAGGAACAGGTACAAGAGACCCAGTACTTC
-	TRBJ1-2	-	TRBV5-4	CASSLPDYGYTF	TGTGCCAGCAGCTTGCCGGACTATGGCTACACCTTC
-	TRBJ2-7	-	TRBV5-1	CASSVWTTRWWEQYF	TGCGCCAGCAGCGTGTGGACTACCAGGTGGTGGGAGCAGTACTTC
-	TRBJ1-2	-	TRBV4-3	CASSQGPGAEYGYTF	TGCGCCAGCAGCCAAGGGCCGGGGGCGGAATACGGCTACACCTTC
-	TRBJ1-4	-	TRBV25-1	CASSVQGAEKLFF	TGTGCCAGCAGTGTACAGGGTGCTGAAAAACTGTTTTTT
-	TRBJ2-3	-	TRBV30	CAWSLTEGYTDTQYF	TGTGCCTGGAGCCTTACTGAGGGTTACACAGATACGCAGTATTTT
-	TRBJ2-3	-	TRBV13	CASSTTPGGGTDTQYF	TGTGCCAGCAGCACCACCCCGGGGGGCGGCACAGATACGCAGTATTTT
-	TRBJ2-7	-	TRBV4-3	CASSQDEAKGSYEQYF	TGCGCCAGCAGCCAAGATGAGGCTAAGGGCTCCTACGAGCAGTACTTC
-	TRBJ1-2	-	TRBV4-1	CASSLLVEGYGYTF	TGCGCCAGCAGCCTGCTGGTGGAGGGCTATGGCTACACCTTC
TRBD2	TRBJ2-5	-	TRBV11-2	CASSLVGTRKETQYF	TGTGCCAGCAGCTTAGTTGGGACTAGAAAAGAGACCCAGTACTTC
TRBD1	TRBJ2-2	-	TRBV29-1	CSVVSGQGNTGELFF	TGCAGCGTTGTTTCGGGACAGGGGAACACCGGGGAGCTGTTTTTT
-	TRBJ2-1	many	TRBV7-9	CASSFSSGTDDNEQFF	TGTGCCAGCAGCTTCAGCTCCGGGACGGACGACAATGAGCAGTTCTTC
TRBD2	TRBJ2-1	many	TRBV28	CASSLWTAGDLNNEQFF	TGTGCCAGCAGTTTATGGACGGCGGGGGACCTCAACAATGAGCAGTTCTTC
-	TRBJ1-3	-	TRBV13	CASSFGSSGNTIYF	TGTGCCAGCAGCTTCGGGAGCTCTGGAAACACCATATATTTT
-	TRBJ1-2	-	TRBV4-3	CASSQDLDFWYGYTF	TGCGCCAGCAGCCAAGATCTGGACTTTTGGTATGGCTACACCTTC
-	TRBJ1-2	-	TRBV6-9	CASSYGTNYGYTF	TGTGCCAGCAGTTACGGTACTAACTATGGCTACACCTTC
-	TRBJ2-7	-	TRBV5-1	CASSLYSRSYEQYF	TGCGCCAGCAGCTTGTACTCAAGGTCCTACGAGCAGTACTTC
-	TRBJ2-7	-	TRBV4-1	CASSPSSGRTIIRYEQYF	TGCGCCAGCAGCCCCTCATCCGGACGTACTATTATTCGCTACGAGCAGTACTTC
-	TRBJ2-5	-	TRBV2	CASKETSYQETQYF	TGTGCCAGCAAAGAGACTTCGTACCAAGAGACCCAGTACTTC
-	TRBJ2-2	-	TRBV10-1	CASSATLITGELFF	TGCGCCAGCAGTGCGACACTCATTACCGGGGAGCTGTTTTTT
-	TRBJ2-5	-	TRBV6-5	CAVTSGESLETQYF	TGTGCCGTTACCAGCGGTGAAAGCTTAGAGACCCAGTACTTC
-	TRBJ2-7	-	TRBV4-1	CASSPLGGHNPYEQYF	TGCGCCAGCAGCCCCCTGGGGGGACACAACCCCTACGAGCAGTACTTC
-	TRBJ1-5	-	TRBV28	CASSTTGRSNQPQHF	TGTGCCAGCAGCACAACAGGGAGGAGCAATCAGCCCCAGCATTTT
-	TRBJ2-5	-	TRBV9	CASSVGGPIQETQYF	TGTGCCAGCAGCGTAGGGGGACCGATTCAAGAGACCCAGTACTTC
-	TRBJ2-2	once	TRBV7-3	CASSPTGNTGELFF	TGTGCCAGCAGCCCGACAGGCAACACCGGGGAGCTGTTTTTT
TRBD1	TRBJ2-5	-	TRBV9	CASSGSDRDRTQYF	TGTGCCAGCAGCGGTTCCGACAGGGATAGGACCCAGTACTTC
-	TRBJ2-5	-	TRBV27	CASSSLQETQYF	TGTGCCAGCAGTTCCCTACAAGAGACCCAGTACTTC
TRBD2	TRBJ2-3	-	TRBV4-2	CASSQDWSGGLTDTQYF	TGTGCCAGCAGCCAAGATTGGAGCGGGGGGCTCACAGATACGCAGTATTTT